One and the same sample provided the 9 T cell receptor beta chains below, sequenced in a study of Ad26.COV2.S vaccination and SARS-CoV-2 variants. Treatment of the sample: around 19 received Ad26.COV2.S at low or high dose, single or two shots; a few received placebo; per-sample allocation not given. Sampling took place 63 days after the first vaccine or placebo injection. Produced via immunoSEQ multiplex PCR; TCRdb's table is partial and in-frame only. The top ten clones hold about 5.4% of a sample with 320,000 or so clones, 90% of them seen once. This sample comprised peripheral blood, obtained in a trial of Ad26.COV2.S vaccine versus placebo. The source is a person aged 18-65 years who received the Ad26.COV2.S COVID-19 vaccine or a placebo.

V gene TRBV5-4 combines with J gene TRBJ1-5; no clear D. Per germline, CDR1 SGHNT and CDR2 YYREEE (reference sequence). Trimming removed 0 bases from V and 4 bases from J, with 5 bases in between. This CDR3 contains 13 residues. CDR3 loop: CASSLDGNQPQHF. DNA for the CDR3: TGTGCCAGCAGCTTGGACGGGAATCAGCCCCAGCATTTT.

V is TRBV7-2 and J is TRBJ1-2; 8 nucleotides match TRBD1. J was trimmed by 5 bases and V by 4 bases; bases with no gene match: 6. CDR1 and CDR2 (germline): SGHTA, FQGNSA. The CDR3 has 14 amino acids. The CDR3 spells CASSSPGQAYGYTF. The CDR3 bases are TGTGCCAGCAGCTCACCGGGACAGGCGTATGGCTACACCTTC.

This clone showed up just once. V and J are TRBV7-2 and TRBJ2-1; D not resolved. CDR1 and CDR2 (germline): SGHTA, FQGNSA. V shed 2 bases and J shed 6 bases, with 8 bases lying between them. The CDR3 is 13 residues long. The CDR3 loop reads CASSLFSRNEQFF. The DNA of the CDR3 is TGTGCCAGCAGCTTATTCTCTCGCAATGAGCAGTTCTTC.

This sequence joins TRBV19 and TRBJ2-5; 11 nucleotides align to TRBD1. The CDR3 is made up of 16 amino acids. Germline V gene sequence: CDR1 LNHDA, CDR2 SQIVND (reference sequence). Unmatched junction bases numbered 4, after V lost 4 bases and J lost 0 bases. The CDR3 DNA reads as TGTGCCAGTAGTACAACGGACAGGGGGCACCAAGAGACCCAGTACTTC. Residues: CASSTTDRGHQETQYF.

In this sample, this clone turned up a few times. The gene calls are TRBV12-5 and TRBJ1-5; a possible D gene is TRBD1 (5 bases). Germline loops: CDR1 LGHNT, CDR2 FRNRAP. The CDR3 loop spans 18 amino acids. Trimming left V 2 bases short and J 0 bases short, with 17 bases between. The CDR3 is CASGLPREGTLSNQPQHF. CDR3 bases: TGTGCTAGTGGTTTGCCACGGGAGGGGACCCTTAGCAATCAGCCCCAGCATTTT. The complete variable domain, with remaining parts taken from reference TRBV12-5 and TRBJ1-5, reads DARVTQTPRHKVTEMGQEVTMRCQPILGHNTVFWYRQTMMQGLELLAYFRNRAPLDDSGMPKDRFSAEMPDATLATLKIQPSEPRDSAVYFCASGLPREGTLSNQPQHFGDGTRLSIL.

This chain joins TRBV11-1 and TRBJ1-1; D is undetermined. This CDR3 has 15 amino acids. V was clipped by 5 bases and J by 1 base, with 14 bases between them. Germline V gene sequence: CDR1 SGHAT, CDR2 FQDESV (reference sequence). CDR3 protein: CASSPPPPANTEAFF. The CDR3 region has the DNA TGTGCCAGCAGCCCACCCCCCCCGGCGAACACTGAAGCTTTCTTT.

The chain joins TRBV3-1 (or the pseudogene TRBV3-2) to TRBJ2-5, with 9 bases fitting TRBD2. This CDR3 has 15 amino acids. Germline assignment: CDR1 LGHDT and CDR2 YNNKEL (reference sequence). V lost 5 bases to trimming and J lost 2 bases; unmatched junction nucleotides: 6. The CDR3 loop is CASSYYLAGQETQYF. The CDR3 DNA reads TGTGCCAGCAGCTACTACCTAGCGGGACAAGAGACCCAGTACTTC.

The chain links TRBV11-2 to TRBJ1-6; possible D gene TRBD1, 5 bases. V was trimmed by 3 bases and J by 3 bases, leaving 21 bases between them. Germline CDR1 and CDR2: SGHAT and FQNNGV. The CDR3 is 19 residues long. The CDR3 region has the DNA TGTGCCAGCAGCTTTTCCCCCCACGGGGAAGGGGACTATAATTCACCCCTCCACTTT. Its protein product is CASSFSPHGEGDYNSPLHF.

The gene calls are TRBV7-9 and TRBJ1-2, with unresolved D. Trimming took off 5 bases at V and 9 bases at J, with 10 bases between the two ends. The CDR3 runs 11 residues. CDR1 and CDR2 from the germline V gene are SEHNR and FQNEAQ (reference sequence). The CDR3 DNA sequence: TGTGCCAGCAGCCAACAAGGGAGCTACACCTTC. This encodes CASSQQGSYTF.